Sequencing of this T cell receptor (beta chain) was carried out in a study of CD8 T cells in ankylosing spondylitis. The study, taken as a whole, reports: According to the report, clones linked to the disease were significantly enriched in matched synovial fluid samples taken from ankylosing spondylitis patients. There were earlier reports of some motif variants in reactive arthritis synovial fluid and blood. Several highly homologous variants formed a TCR beta motif that appeared characteristic of ankylosing spondylitis blood.

Quantitative 5'-RACE was performed with molecular barcodes, and it yielded the TCR beta libraries. One entry per CDR3 protein results from TCRdb running MiXCR on the 5' RACE reads. The sample has approximately 220,000 distinct CDR3 sequences, approximately 10% seen once. The CDR3 has 11 residues. Germline V gene data show CDR1 as SQVTM and CDR2 as ANQGSEA. The V end was cut by 2 bases, the J end by 4 bases, with 3 bases between. This clonotype was seen many times. Its target is unknown. The sequenced sample consisted of blood, either unsorted or a sorted T cell fraction (not recorded which). The TCR sequence derives from a male donor with ankylosing spondylitis or in good health (not recorded which). The J gene is TRBJ1-3, the V gene TRBV29-1; no definite D call. The DNA of the CDR3 is TGCAGCGTTGAATACGGAAACACCATATATTTT. It translates to CSVEYGNTIYF. Together with reference TRBV29-1 and TRBJ1-3, the CDR3 gives the full variable domain: SAVISQKPSRDICQRGTSLTIQCQVDSQVTMMFWYRQQPGQSLTLIATANQGSEATYESGFVIDKFPISRPNLTFSTLTVSNMSPEDSSIYLCSVEYGNTIYFGEGSWLTVV.